This T cell receptor beta chain comes out of a study of radiation and T cells in renal cell carcinoma. Overall study: Nephrectomy followed 15 Gy stereotactic body radiation by 4 weeks. Findings and caveats of the study: In blood, top tumor clones expanded by 2 weeks, shrinking by 4.

The time point was: blood 2 weeks post-SBRT. Indicated treatment: 15 Gy SBRT to primary tumor, nephrectomy 4 weeks later. Notes on this clone: Its cognate antigen is unknown.

The protocol was immunoSEQ multiplex PCR, while the TCRdb copy is restricted to in-frame clones and leaves out a portion. The data show 100,000 to 150,000 clones, about four fifths seen once. CDR3 length: 15 amino acids. The germline gives CDR1 ENHRY, CDR2 SYGVKD. The ends were cut back, 5 bases at V and 5 bases at J, with 17 bases in the middle. V usage is TRBV10-3 and J usage is TRBJ2-3; weak D call: TRBD1 (5 bases). This TCR was sampled from a man aged 45-65 years with renal cell carcinoma. Material: blood, obtained from a patient whose treatment included radiotherapy and nephrectomy. CDR3 sequence (DNA): TGTGCCATCAGTACCTTCATGGGGCGCAGAGATACGCAGTATTTT. Protein sequence: CAISTFMGRRDTQYF.